The 22 T cell receptor beta chains reported below all come from one sample, sequenced in a study of CD8 T cells in ankylosing spondylitis. In TCRdb, the 5' RACE reads were re-called with MiXCR into one record per CDR3 protein. The sample consists of about 140,000 distinct CDR3 sequences, 7.5% to 9.5% of them appearing once. Material for sequencing was synovial fluid, either unsorted or a sorted T cell fraction (not recorded which). The receptors were gathered from a male donor with ankylosing spondylitis.

This clonotype was recorded at least ten times. CDR3 sequence: CASSSRVSGELFF. DNA for the CDR3: TGTGCCAGCAGCTCAAGGGTGTCCGGGGAGCTGTTTTTT. V and J are TRBV7-2 and TRBJ2-2; D ambiguous. Trimming stripped 4 bases from V and 6 bases from J, with 9 bases between. CDR3 length: 13 residues. Germline V gene sequence: CDR1 SGHTA, CDR2 FQGNSA.

This clonotype was observed at least ten times. The CDR3 loop reads CASSQPRTGEVTYEQYF. Written as DNA, the CDR3 is TGTGCCAGCAGCCAACCCAGGACAGGGGAGGTAACCTACGAGCAGTACTTC. J is TRBJ2-7 and V is TRBV11-1; 9 bases map to TRBD1. Germline assignment: CDR1 SGHAT and CDR2 FQDESV (reference sequence). V trimming: 5 bases; J trimming: 2 bases; junction bases outside the gene matches: 13. There are 17 residues in the CDR3.

Here the CDR3 reads CASSGQDGEKLFF. As DNA, the CDR3 is TGCGCCAGCAGCGGGCAGGACGGGGAAAAACTGTTTTTT. V gene TRBV5-1 combines with J gene TRBJ1-4; unclear D gene. This CDR3 is 13 amino acids long. CDR1 SGHRS and CDR2 YFSETQ come from the germline V gene. Trimming cost V 4 bases and J 8 bases, with 12 bases left between them.

This clonotype appeared many times. This may come from a read error, since a much larger clone is one base off. The rearrangement links TRBV7-2 to TRBJ1-1, with D hard to call. This CDR3 comprises 13 residues. Germline lookup yields CDR1 SGHTA and CDR2 FQGNSA. V lost 1 base and J lost 3, with 6 bases in between. CDR3 sequence (DNA): TGTGCCAGCAGCTTAGAGGTGGACACTGAAGCTTTCTTT. It specifies CASSLEVDTEAFF.

This clonotype was seen only a few times. As DNA, the CDR3 is TGTGCCAGCAGCACAGGAGTGTGGGGCGATAGGACTGAAGCTTTCTTT. This encodes CASSTGVWGDRTEAFF. V and J are TRBV7-2 and TRBJ1-1; TRBD1 might be the D (5 bases). The CDR3 length is 16 residues. Trimming shortened V by 5 bases and J by 5 bases, and 21 bases separated the two germline ends. CDR1 SGHTA and CDR2 FQGNSA come from the germline V gene.

The chain links TRBV5-1 to TRBJ1-6; the D is unclear. This CDR3 is built from 15 residues. Trimming stripped 2 bases from V and 10 bases from J, with 16 bases between. CDR1 is SGHRS, CDR2 YFSETQ, per germline. The CDR3 sequence is CASSLTNRGESPLHF. The CDR3 nucleotides read TGCGCCAGCAGCTTAACGAACCGGGGAGAGTCACCCCTCCACTTT.

This clonotype came up a few times. The genes are TRBV28 and TRBJ2-7; D perhaps matches TRBD2 (7 bases). CDR1 MDHEN and CDR2 SYDVKM come from the germline V gene. The CDR3 sequence is 14 residues long. V lost 8 bases to trimming and J lost 1 base, with 15 bases between them. This CDR3 is CASFGGAPSYEQYF. The DNA for the CDR3 is TGTGCCAGCTTTGGGGGGGCGCCGTCCTACGAGCAGTACTTC.

This clonotype has ten or more counts. This sequence joins TRBV12-3 or TRBV12-4 and TRBJ1-1, with D possibly matching TRBD1 (5 bases). The V end was cut by 6 bases, the J end by 1 base, with 15 bases between. There are 15 residues in the CDR3. This chain's CDR3 is CASRPGRWKNTEAFF. In DNA, the CDR3 is TGTGCCAGCAGACCGGGACGGTGGAAGAACACTGAAGCTTTCTTT.

This clonotype was found many times. The chain is built from TRBV7-8 and TRBJ1-6; D gene ambiguous. The CDR3 runs 17 residues. Per the germline V gene, CDR1 is SGHVS and CDR2 is FQNEAQ. The V gene lost 1 base and the J gene lost 1 base, with 11 bases spanning the gap. Here the CDR3 reads CASSLGRVGSYNSPLHF. The CDR3 nucleotides are TGTGCCAGCAGCTTAGGCCGTGTCGGTTCCTATAATTCACCCCTCCACTTT.

This clonotype was detected many times. V and J are TRBV10-3 and TRBJ1-1; D may be TRBD1 (6 bases). V shed 4 bases and J shed 6 bases, with 15 bases lying between them. The CDR3 runs to 14 residues. CDR1 is ENHRY and CDR2 is SYGVKD in the germline V gene. CDR3: CAISVTPGVAEAFF. In DNA form, the CDR3 reads TGTGCCATCAGTGTAACCCCAGGGGTAGCTGAAGCTTTCTTT.

V usage is TRBV4-2 and J usage is TRBJ1-1, with D possibly being TRBD1 (5 bases). This CDR3 is 16 amino acids long. Per germline, CDR1 LGHNA and CDR2 YNFKEQ. V was clipped by 1 base and J by 3 bases, with 15 bases between them. CDR3 amino acids: CASSQVTGLPDTEAFF. The CDR3 DNA follows: TGTGCCAGCAGCCAAGTAACAGGACTACCCGACACTGAAGCTTTCTTT.

V usage is TRBV6-1 and J usage is TRBJ2-2, with D tentatively TRBD1 or TRBD2 (5 bases each). Germline V gene data show CDR1 as MNHNS and CDR2 as SASEGT. This CDR3 comprises 14 residues. Trimming took off 5 bases at V and 3 bases at J, with 10 bases between the two ends. The CDR3 reads CASSTGPHTGELFF. The DNA of the CDR3 is TGTGCCAGCAGTACGGGACCTCACACCGGGGAGCTGTTTTTT.

This clonotype is classed as medium-sized. V is TRBV20-1 and J is TRBJ2-7, with 11 bases matching TRBD2. With V trimmed by 0 bases and J by 3 bases, 10 bases remained unmatched. This CDR3 is 17 amino acids long. The germline gives CDR1 DFQATT, CDR2 SNEGSKA (reference sequence). CDR3 nucleotides: TGCAGTGCTAGAGATGGTAGCGGGAGGGCTCCTAGCTACGAGCAGTACTTC. This codes for CSARDGSGRAPSYEQYF.

This clonotype was detected ten times or more. The chain links TRBV9 to TRBJ1-3; TRBD1 is a possible D gene (5 bases). V lost 3 bases and J lost 4, with 11 bases in between. This CDR3 has 14 amino acids. The germline V gene encodes CDR1 SGDLS and CDR2 YYNGEE. The CDR3 DNA sequence: TGTGCCAGCAGCGCCCGGCAGGGCGGAAACACCATATATTTT. Translation: CASSARQGGNTIYF.

At least ten counts were recorded for this clonotype. J is TRBJ1-2 and V is TRBV10-3; possibly TRBD1 for D (5 bases). Germline V CDR1 and CDR2: ENHRY, SYGVKD. CDR3 length: 15 amino acids. V shed 2 bases and J shed 5 bases, with 15 bases lying between them. The chain's CDR3 is CAISELGAYGYGYTF. In DNA form, the CDR3 reads TGTGCCATCAGTGAGCTAGGGGCTTATGGGTATGGCTACACCTTC.

This clonotype was detected many times. The chain carries TRBV7-9 and TRBJ2-2; D ambiguous. Germline-derived CDR1 and CDR2 are SEHNR and FQNEAQ (reference sequence). This CDR3 contains 13 residues. With 1 base removed from V and 6 bases from J, the gap between germline ends came to 6 bases. This CDR3 reads CASSLEAPGELFF. The CDR3 nucleotides read TGTGCCAGCAGCTTAGAGGCCCCCGGGGAGCTGTTTTTT.

This clonotype was observed many times. CDR3 coding DNA: TGCAGTGCTAGGTGGGGAGCTGGAAACACCATATATTTT. It yields the protein CSARWGAGNTIYF. This chain connects TRBV20-1 to TRBJ1-3; D gene ambiguous. Germline lookup yields CDR1 DFQATT and CDR2 SNEGSKA (reference sequence). V was pared by 3 bases and J by 2 bases, with 8 bases between. CDR3 length equals 13 residues.

This clonotype was picked up a small number of times. The J gene is TRBJ2-1, the V gene TRBV3-1; D may match TRBD1 or TRBD2 (5 bases each). The CDR3 extends over 15 amino acids. Germline values: CDR1 LGHDT, CDR2 YNNKEL (reference sequence). Deletions cut 1 base from V and 7 bases from J, with 14 bases between. This CDR3 is CASSQGAGTANEQFF. CDR3 nucleotide sequence: TGTGCCAGCAGCCAAGGGGCTGGGACGGCTAATGAGCAGTTCTTC.

This clonotype was observed many times. The chain is built from TRBV7-8 and TRBJ1-6; TRBD1 matches 9 bases. Germline CDR1 is SGHVS and CDR2 is FQNEAQ. The CDR3 runs 15 residues. Trimming took 5 bases from V and 8 from J; bases not matched to a gene: 7. Written as DNA, the CDR3 is TGTGCCAGCAGCACGGGACAGGGAGAATATTCACCCCTCCACTTT. Translated: CASSTGQGEYSPLHF.

V gene TRBV6-5 combines with J gene TRBJ2-6; D perhaps matches TRBD1 (6 bases). Germline loops: CDR1 MNHEY, CDR2 SVGAGI. The CDR3 runs 15 residues. V lost 5 bases, J lost 2 bases, and 10 bases lay in between. CDR3 DNA sequence: TGTGCCAGCAGTAACAGGGAAACTGGGGCCAACGTCCTGACTTTC. Amino acids: CASSNRETGANVLTF.

J is TRBJ1-2 and V is TRBV20-1; D unclear. With 4 bases removed from V and 9 bases from J, the gap between germline ends came to 21 bases. This CDR3 contains 14 residues. CDR1 DFQATT and CDR2 SNEGSKA come from the germline V gene (reference sequence). The CDR3 protein is CSATIGLPEFSYTF. Written as DNA, the CDR3 is TGCAGTGCTACCATCGGACTCCCTGAATTTAGCTACACCTTC.

V is TRBV20-1 and J is TRBJ2-5; TRBD2 matches 9 bases. The CDR3 has 14 residues. Trimming removed 3 bases from V and 6 bases from J; junction bases left unmatched: 8. Germline CDR1 is DFQATT and CDR2 is SNEGSKA (reference sequence). CDR3 region: CSASLGLAGKTQYF. DNA of the CDR3: TGCAGTGCTAGCTTGGGACTAGCTGGGAAGACCCAGTACTTC.